This T cell receptor beta chain is from a study of shared clonotypes between healthy human individuals. Study information: Two women and a few men aged 18 to 49 made up the donors.

CDR1 is SGDLS and CDR2 is YYNGEE in the germline V gene. There are 13 residues in the CDR3. Here immunoSEQ multiplex PCR was the method, and the copy in TCRdb shows in-frame clones only, minus some. The repertoire holds some 550,000 clones, roughly 97% seen once, with roughly 0.055% in the top ten. The chain is built from TRBV9 and TRBJ2-5; 7 bases agree with TRBD1. The J call is in doubt because the DNA end fits TRBJ2-7 better. This clonotype was sampled from a woman aged 25 to 39 in good health. The sequenced sample was naive CD4+ T cells sorted from blood. Subset of the sample: CD45RA+ positively selected. The CDR3 bases are TGTGCCAGCAGCGCCCAGGGGGCCTACGAGCAGTACTTC. It yields the protein CASSAQGAYEQYF.